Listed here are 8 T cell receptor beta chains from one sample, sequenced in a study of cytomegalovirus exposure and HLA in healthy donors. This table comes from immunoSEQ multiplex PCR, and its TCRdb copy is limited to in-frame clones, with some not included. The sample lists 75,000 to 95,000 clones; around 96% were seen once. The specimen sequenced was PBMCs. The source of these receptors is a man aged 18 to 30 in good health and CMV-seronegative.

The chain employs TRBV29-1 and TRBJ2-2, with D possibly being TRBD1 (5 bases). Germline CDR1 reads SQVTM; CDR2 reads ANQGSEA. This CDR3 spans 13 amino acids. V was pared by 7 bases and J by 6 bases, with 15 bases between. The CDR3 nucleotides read TGCAGCGCCGCAGTTACAGGTTCCGGGGAGCTGTTTTTT. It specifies CSAAVTGSGELFF.

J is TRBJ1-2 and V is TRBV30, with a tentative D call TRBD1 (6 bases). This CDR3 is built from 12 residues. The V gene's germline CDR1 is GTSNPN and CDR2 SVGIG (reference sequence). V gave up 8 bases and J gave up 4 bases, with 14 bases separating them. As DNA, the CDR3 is TGTGCCAGGGGAACAGGGCCCTATGGCTACACCTTC. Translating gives CARGTGPYGYTF.

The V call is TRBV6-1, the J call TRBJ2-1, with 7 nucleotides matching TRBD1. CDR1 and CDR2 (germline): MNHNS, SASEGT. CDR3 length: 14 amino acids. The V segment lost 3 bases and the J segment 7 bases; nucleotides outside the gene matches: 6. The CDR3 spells CASSDRSGGNEQFF. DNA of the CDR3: TGTGCCAGCAGTGATCGATCAGGGGGTAATGAGCAGTTCTTC.

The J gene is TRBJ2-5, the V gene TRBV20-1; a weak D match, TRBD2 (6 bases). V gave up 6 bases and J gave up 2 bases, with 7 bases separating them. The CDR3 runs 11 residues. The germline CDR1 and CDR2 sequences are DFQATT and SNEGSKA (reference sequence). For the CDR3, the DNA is TGCAGTGCGAGCGGGCAAGAGACCCAGTACTTC. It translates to CSASGQETQYF.

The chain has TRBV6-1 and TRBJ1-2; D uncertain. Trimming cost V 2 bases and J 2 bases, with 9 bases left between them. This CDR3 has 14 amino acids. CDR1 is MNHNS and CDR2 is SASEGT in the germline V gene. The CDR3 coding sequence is TGTGCCAGCAGTGAACCGGCAGGAAACTATGGCTACACCTTC. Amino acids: CASSEPAGNYGYTF.

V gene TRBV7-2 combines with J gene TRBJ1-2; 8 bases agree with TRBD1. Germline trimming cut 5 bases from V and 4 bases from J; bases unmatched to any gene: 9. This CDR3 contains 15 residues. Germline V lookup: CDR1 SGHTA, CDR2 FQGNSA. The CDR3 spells CASSPGQGGPYGYTF. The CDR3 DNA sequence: TGTGCCAGCAGCCCCGGACAGGGAGGCCCCTATGGCTACACCTTC.

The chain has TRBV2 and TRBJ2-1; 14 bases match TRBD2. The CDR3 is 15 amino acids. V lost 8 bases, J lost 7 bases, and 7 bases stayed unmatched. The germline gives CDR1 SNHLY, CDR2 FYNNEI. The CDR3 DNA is TGTGCCAGCGGGAGACTAGCGGGAGGGAGTAATGAGCAGTTCTTC. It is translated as CASGRLAGGSNEQFF.

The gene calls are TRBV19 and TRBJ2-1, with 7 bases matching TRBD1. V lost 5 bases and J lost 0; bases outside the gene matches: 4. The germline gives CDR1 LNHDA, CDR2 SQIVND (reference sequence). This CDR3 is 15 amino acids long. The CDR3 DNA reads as TGTGCCAGTAGTTCGGCAGGGGGCTCCTACAATGAGCAGTTCTTC. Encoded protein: CASSSAGGSYNEQFF.